The sequence of this TCR beta chain was determined in a study of identical twins. Study observations and caveats: Beta out-of-frame sequences displayed a weaker excess of sharing between twins.

Comment on this clonotype: Its specificity is unknown.

Looked up from germline, CDR1 is SNHLY and CDR2 is FYNNEI. The CDR3 runs to 13 residues. Germline trimming cut 8 bases from V and 6 bases from J; bases unmatched to any gene: 8. TCRdb fed the 5' RACE reads into MiXCR, producing one record per CDR3 protein. Here the sample spans 500,000 to 650,000 distinct CDR3 sequences, about 22% being singletons. These data were likewise used in another study, on yellow fever vaccine responses in identical twins.

The TCR originated in a young woman in good health. The source material was CD4+ T cells sorted from blood. The rearrangement uses TRBV2 and TRBJ2-3; 7 nucleotides align to TRBD2. CDR3 in DNA: TGTGCCAGCGGGAGGGGACGGGGTGATACGCAGTATTTT. It translates to CASGRGRGDTQYF.